This T cell receptor (beta chain) was captured in a study of T-cell reconstitution after alpha-beta-depleted transplantation in children. This clonotype was counted only a few times. Preparation of the TCRbeta library involved a method that used unique molecular identifiers. Via MiXCR, TCRdb re-called the PCR reads, giving one row per CDR3 protein. The sample lists about 78,000 distinct CDR3 sequences; 13% to 15% were seen once. V was trimmed by 2 bases and J by 2 bases, leaving 15 bases between them. Germline CDR1 and CDR2: LGHNA and YNFKEQ. The CDR3 has 16 residues. This receptor was taken from a male patient aged 2-9 years who had a stem cell transplant for acute lymphoblastic leukemia, so the T cells may come from the graft donor. The sample in question was PBMCs, mostly from graft donor cells, obtained 180 days after TCRalphabeta/CD19-depleted stem cell transplant. This chain connects TRBV4-2 to TRBJ2-5; possible D gene TRBD1, 8 bases. The CDR3: CASSQTTGEGQETQYF. The CDR3 coding sequence is TGTGCCAGCAGCCAAACGACAGGGGAGGGGCAAGAGACCCAGTACTTC.